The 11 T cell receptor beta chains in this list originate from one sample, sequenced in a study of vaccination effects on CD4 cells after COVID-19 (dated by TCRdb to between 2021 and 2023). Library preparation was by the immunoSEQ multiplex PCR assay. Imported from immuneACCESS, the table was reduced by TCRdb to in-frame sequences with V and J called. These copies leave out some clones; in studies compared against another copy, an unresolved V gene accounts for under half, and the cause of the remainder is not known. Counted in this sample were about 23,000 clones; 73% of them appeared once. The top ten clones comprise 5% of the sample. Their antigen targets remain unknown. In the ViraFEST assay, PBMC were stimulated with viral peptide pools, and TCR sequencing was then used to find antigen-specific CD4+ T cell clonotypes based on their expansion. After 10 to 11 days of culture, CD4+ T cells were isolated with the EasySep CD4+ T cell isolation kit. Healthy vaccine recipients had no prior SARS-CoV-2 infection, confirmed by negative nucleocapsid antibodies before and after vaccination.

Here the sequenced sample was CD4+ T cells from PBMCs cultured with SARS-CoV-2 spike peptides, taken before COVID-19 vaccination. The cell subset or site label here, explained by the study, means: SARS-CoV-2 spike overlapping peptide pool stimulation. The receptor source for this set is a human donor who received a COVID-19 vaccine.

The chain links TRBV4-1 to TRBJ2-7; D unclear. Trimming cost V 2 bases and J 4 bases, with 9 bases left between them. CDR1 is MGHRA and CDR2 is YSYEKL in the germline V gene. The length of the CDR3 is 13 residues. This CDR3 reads CASSQQLEYEQYF. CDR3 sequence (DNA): TGCGCCAGCAGCCAACAATTGGAGTACGAGCAGTACTTC.

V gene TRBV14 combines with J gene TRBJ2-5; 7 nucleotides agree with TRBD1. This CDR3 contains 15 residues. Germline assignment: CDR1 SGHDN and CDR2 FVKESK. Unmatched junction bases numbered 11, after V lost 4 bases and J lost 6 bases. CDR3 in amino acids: CASSLRTGMGQTQYF. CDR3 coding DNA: TGTGCCAGCAGCCTTAGGACAGGAATGGGTCAGACCCAGTACTTC.

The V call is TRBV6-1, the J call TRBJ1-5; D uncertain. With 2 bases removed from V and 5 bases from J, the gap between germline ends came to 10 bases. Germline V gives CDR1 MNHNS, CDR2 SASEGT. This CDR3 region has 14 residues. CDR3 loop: CASSEFGWDQPQHF. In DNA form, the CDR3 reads TGTGCCAGCAGTGAATTCGGGTGGGATCAGCCCCAGCATTTT.

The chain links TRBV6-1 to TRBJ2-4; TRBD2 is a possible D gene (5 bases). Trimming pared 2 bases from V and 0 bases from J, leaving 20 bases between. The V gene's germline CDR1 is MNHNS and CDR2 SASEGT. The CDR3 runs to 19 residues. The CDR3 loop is CASSEISRRRILAKNIQYF. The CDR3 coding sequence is TGTGCCAGCAGTGAAATCTCCAGGAGGAGAATACTAGCCAAAAACATTCAGTACTTC.

The CDR3 nucleotides are TGTGCCAGCAGTAGCCCGGACAGAACCTACGAGCAGTACTTC. It translates to CASSSPDRTYEQYF. The chain carries TRBV6-5 and TRBJ2-7; D may be TRBD1 (6 bases). There are 14 residues in the CDR3. The germline V gene has CDR1 MNHEY and CDR2 SVGAGI. Trimming left V 5 bases short and J 2 bases short, with 13 bases between.

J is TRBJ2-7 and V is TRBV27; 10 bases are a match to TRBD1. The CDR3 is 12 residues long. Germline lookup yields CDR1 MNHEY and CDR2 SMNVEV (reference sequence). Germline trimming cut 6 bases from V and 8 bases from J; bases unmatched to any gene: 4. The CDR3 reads CASSQDRGQQYF. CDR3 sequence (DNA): TGTGCCAGCAGCCAAGACAGGGGGCAGCAGTACTTC.

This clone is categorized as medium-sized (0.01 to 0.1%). This CDR3 is CASQSGQTSNQPQHF. The CDR3 DNA reads as TGTGCCAGCCAATCGGGACAAACTAGCAATCAGCCCCAGCATTTT. The rearrangement joins TRBV27 to TRBJ1-5, with D perhaps matching TRBD1 (6 bases). The CDR3 is 15 amino acids. Trimming cost V 8 bases and J 0 bases, with 14 bases left between them. CDR1 and CDR2 (germline): MNHEY, SMNVEV (reference sequence).

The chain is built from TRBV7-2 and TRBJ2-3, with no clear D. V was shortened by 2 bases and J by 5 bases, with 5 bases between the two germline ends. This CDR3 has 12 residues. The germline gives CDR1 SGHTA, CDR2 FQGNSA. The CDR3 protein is CASSLRVDTQYF. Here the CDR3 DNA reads TGTGCCAGCAGCTTAAGGGTAGATACGCAGTATTTT.

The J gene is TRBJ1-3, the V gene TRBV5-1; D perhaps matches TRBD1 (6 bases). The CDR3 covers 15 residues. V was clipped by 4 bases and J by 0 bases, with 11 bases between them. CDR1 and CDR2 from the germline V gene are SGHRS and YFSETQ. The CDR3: CASSPGQSSGNTIYF. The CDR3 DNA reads TGCGCCAGCAGCCCGGGACAAAGCTCTGGAAACACCATATATTTT. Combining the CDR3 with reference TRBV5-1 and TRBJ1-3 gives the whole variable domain KAGVTQTPRYLIKTRGQQVTLSCSPISGHRSVSWYQQTPGQGLQFLFEYFSETQRNKGNFPGRFSGRQFSNSRSEMNVSTLELGDSALYLCASSPGQSSGNTIYFGEGSWLTVV.

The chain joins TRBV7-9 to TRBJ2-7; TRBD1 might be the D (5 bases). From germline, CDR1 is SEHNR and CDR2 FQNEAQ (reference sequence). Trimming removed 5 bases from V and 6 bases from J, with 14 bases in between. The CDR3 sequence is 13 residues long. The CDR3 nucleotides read TGTGCCAGCAGCGACATTCAGGGCGGCGAGCAGTACTTC. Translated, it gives CASSDIQGGEQYF.

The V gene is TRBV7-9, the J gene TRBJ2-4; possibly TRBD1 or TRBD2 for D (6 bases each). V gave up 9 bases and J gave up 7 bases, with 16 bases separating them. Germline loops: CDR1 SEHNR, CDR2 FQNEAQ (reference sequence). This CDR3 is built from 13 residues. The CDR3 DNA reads TGTGCCAGTATGGAGGGGGTCGTGAACATTCAGTACTTC. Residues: CASMEGVVNIQYF.